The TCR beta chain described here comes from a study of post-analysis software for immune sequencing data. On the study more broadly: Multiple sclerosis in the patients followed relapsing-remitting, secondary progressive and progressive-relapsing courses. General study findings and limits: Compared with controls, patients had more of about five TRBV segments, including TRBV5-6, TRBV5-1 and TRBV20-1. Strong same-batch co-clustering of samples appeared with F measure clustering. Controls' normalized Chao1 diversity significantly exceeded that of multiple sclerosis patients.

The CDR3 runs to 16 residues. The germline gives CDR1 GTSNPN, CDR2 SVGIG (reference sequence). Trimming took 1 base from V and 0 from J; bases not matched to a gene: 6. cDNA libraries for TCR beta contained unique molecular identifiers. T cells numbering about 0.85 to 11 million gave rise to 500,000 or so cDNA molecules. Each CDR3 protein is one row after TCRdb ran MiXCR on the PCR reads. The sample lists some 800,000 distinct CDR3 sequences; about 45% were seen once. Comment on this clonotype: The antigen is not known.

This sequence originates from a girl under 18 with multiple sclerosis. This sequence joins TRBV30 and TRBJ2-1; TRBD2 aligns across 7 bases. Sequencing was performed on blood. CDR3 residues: CAWSGEGGSSYNEQFF. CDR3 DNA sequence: TGTGCCTGGAGTGGGGAGGGCGGGAGCTCCTACAATGAGCAGTTCTTC.